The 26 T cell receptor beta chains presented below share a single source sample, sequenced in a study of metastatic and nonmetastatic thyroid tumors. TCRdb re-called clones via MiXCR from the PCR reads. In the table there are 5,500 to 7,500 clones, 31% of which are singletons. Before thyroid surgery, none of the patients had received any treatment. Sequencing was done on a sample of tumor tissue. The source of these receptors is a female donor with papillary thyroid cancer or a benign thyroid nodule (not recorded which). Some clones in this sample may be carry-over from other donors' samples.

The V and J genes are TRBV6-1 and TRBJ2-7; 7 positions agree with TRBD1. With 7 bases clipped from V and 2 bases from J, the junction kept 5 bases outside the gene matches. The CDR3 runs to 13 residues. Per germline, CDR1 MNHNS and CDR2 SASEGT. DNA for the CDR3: TGTGCCAGCAAGGGGGCTGGGACCTACGAGCAGTACTTC. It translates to CASKGAGTYEQYF.

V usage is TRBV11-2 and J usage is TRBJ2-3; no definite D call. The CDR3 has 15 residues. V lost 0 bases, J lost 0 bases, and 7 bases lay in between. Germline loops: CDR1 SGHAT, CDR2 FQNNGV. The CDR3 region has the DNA TGTGCCAGCAGCTTAGACTACCTAAGCACAGATACGCAGTATTTT. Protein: CASSLDYLSTDTQYF.

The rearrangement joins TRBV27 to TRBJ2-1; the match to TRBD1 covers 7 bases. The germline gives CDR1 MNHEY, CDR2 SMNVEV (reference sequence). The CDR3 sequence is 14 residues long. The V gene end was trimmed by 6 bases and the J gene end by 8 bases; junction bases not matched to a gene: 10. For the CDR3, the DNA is TGTGCCAGCAGCCCAACACAGGGGCGCCATGAGCAGTTCTTC. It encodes CASSPTQGRHEQFF.

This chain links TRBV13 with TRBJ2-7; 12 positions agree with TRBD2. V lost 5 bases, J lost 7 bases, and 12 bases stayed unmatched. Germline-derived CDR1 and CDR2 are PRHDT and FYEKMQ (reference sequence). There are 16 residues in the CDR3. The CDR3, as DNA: TGTGCCAGCAGCGATAATCTAGCGGGAGGGCCGAGGGAGCAGTACTTC. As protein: CASSDNLAGGPREQYF. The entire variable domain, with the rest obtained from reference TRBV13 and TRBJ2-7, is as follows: AAGVIQSPRHLIKEKRETATLKCYPIPRHDTVYWYQQGPGQDPQFLISFYEKMQSDKGSIPDRFSAQQFSDYHSELNMSSLELGDSALYFCASSDNLAGGPREQYFGPGTRLTVT.

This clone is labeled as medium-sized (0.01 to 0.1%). The CDR3 sequence: CSAYQADRGRNPAKNIQYF. The CDR3 DNA follows: TGCAGTGCCTACCAAGCGGACAGGGGTCGAAACCCAGCCAAAAACATTCAGTACTTC. The genes are TRBV20-1 and TRBJ2-4; 9 positions match TRBD1. V lost 6 bases, J lost 0 bases, and 18 bases stayed unmatched. This CDR3 has 19 residues. The germline CDR1 and CDR2 sequences are DFQATT and SNEGSKA (reference sequence).

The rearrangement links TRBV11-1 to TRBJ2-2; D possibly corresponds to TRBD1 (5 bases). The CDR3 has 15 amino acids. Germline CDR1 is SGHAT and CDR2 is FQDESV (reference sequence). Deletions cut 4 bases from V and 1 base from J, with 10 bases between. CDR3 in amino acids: CASSYNTGNTGELFF. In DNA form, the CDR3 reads TGTGCCAGCAGCTACAATACAGGGAACACCGGGGAGCTGTTTTTT.

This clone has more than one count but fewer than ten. The CDR3 sequence is CASSESGQNYGYTF. Here the CDR3 DNA reads TGTGCCAGCAGTGAATCGGGACAGAACTATGGCTACACCTTC. V usage is TRBV6-1 and J usage is TRBJ1-2, with 7 bases matching TRBD1. This CDR3 region has 14 residues. The junction had 2 bases not matched to a gene; V was cut back by 2 bases and J by 2 bases. In germline, CDR1 is MNHNS, CDR2 SASEGT.

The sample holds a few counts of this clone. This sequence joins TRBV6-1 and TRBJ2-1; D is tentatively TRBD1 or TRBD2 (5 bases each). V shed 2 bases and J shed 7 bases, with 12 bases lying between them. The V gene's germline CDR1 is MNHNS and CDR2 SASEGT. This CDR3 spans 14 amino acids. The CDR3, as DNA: TGTGCCAGCAGTGAATCCAGTGGGGGAAATGAGCAGTTCTTC. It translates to CASSESSGGNEQFF.

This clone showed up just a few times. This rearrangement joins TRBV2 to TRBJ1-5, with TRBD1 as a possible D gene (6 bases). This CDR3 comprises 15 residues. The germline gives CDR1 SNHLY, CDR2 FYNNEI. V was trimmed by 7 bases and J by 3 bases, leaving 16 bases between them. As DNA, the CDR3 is TGTGCCAGCAACCGAGGGCAGGGGTACAATCAGCCCCAGCATTTT. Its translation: CASNRGQGYNQPQHF.

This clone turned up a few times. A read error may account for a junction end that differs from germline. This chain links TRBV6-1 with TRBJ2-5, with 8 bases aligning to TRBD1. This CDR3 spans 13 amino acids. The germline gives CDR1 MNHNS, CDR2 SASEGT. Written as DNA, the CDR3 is TGTGCCAGCAGTGAAGAAGGACAGGGAAAAAGGCACTTC. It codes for CASSEEGQGKRHF.

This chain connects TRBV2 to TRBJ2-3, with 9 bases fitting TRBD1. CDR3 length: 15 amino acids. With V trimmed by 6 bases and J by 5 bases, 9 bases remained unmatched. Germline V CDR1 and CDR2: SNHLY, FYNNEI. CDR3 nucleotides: TGTGCCAGCAGACCAGGACAGGGGAGGGGAGATACGCAGTATTTT. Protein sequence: CASRPGQGRGDTQYF. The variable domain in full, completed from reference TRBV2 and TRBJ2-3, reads EPEVTQTPSHQVTQMGQEVILRCVPISNHLYFYWYRQILGQKVEFLVSFYNNEISEKSEIFDDQFSVERPDGSNFTLKIRSTKLEDSAMYFCASRPGQGRGDTQYFGPGTRLTVL.

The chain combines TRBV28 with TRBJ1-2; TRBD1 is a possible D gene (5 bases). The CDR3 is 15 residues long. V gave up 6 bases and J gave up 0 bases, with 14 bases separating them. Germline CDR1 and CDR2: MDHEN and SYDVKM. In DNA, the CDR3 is TGTGCCAGCAGCACCACAGGCCGAGCTAACTATGGCTACACCTTC. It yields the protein CASSTTGRANYGYTF.

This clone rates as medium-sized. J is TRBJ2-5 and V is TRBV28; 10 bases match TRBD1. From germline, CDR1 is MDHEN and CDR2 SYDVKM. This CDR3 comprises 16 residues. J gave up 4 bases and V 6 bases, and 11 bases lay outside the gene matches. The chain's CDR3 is CASRPITRTGGETQYF. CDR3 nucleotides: TGTGCCAGCAGACCGATTACGAGGACAGGGGGAGAGACCCAGTACTTC.

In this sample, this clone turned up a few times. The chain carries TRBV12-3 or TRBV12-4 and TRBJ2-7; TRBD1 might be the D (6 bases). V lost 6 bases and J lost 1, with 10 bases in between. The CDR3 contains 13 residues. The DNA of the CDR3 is TGTGCCAGCAGACCCGGACAGTCCTACGAGCAGTACTTC. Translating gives CASRPGQSYEQYF.

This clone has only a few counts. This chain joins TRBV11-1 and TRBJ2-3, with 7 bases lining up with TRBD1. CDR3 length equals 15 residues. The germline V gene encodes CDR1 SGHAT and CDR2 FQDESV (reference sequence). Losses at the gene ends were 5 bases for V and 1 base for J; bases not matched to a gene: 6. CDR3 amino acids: CASSGRGFRTDTQYF. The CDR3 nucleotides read TGTGCCAGCAGCGGCAGGGGGTTTCGCACAGATACGCAGTATTTT.

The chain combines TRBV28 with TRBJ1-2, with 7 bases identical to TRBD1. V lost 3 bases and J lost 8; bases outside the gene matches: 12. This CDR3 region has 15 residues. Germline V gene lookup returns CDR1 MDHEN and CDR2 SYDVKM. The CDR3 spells CASSFGDRDSMGYTF. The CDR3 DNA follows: TGTGCCAGCAGTTTCGGAGACAGGGATTCGATGGGCTACACCTTC.

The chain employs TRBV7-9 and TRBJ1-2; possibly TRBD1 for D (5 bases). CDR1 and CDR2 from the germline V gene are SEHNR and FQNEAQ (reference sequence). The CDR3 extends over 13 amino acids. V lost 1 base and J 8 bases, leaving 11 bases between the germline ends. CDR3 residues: CASSLGQLGGYTF. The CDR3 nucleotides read TGTGCCAGCAGCTTAGGACAGTTGGGAGGCTACACCTTC.

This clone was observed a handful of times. In DNA, the CDR3 is TGTGCCAGCAAGTCGGCAGGGTACTCCTACAATGAGCAGTTCTTC. This translates into CASKSAGYSYNEQFF. The chain employs TRBV28 and TRBJ2-1, with a tentative D call TRBD1 (5 bases). The CDR3 covers 15 residues. In germline, CDR1 is MDHEN, CDR2 SYDVKM. The V end was cut by 7 bases, the J end by 0 bases, with 13 bases between.

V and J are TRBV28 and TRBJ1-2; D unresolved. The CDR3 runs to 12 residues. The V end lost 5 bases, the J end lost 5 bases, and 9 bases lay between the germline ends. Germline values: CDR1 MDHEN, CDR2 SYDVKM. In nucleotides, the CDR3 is TGTGCCAGCAGTCCGACGGGATATGGCTACACCTTC. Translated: CASSPTGYGYTF.

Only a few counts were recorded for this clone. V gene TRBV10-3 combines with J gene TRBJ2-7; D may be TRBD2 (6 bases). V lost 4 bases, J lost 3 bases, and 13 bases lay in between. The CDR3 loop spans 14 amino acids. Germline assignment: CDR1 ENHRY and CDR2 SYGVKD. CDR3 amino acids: CAISGGELDYEQYF. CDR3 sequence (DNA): TGTGCCATCAGTGGGGGGGAATTGGACTACGAGCAGTACTTC.

CDR3 nucleotides: TGCGCCAGCAGCTTGGCGGGACAGGGTTATATGAACACTGAAGCTTTCTTT. Translating it yields CASSLAGQGYMNTEAFF. The chain uses TRBV5-1 and TRBJ1-1; 9 bases line up with TRBD1. Germline trimming cut 0 bases from V and 0 bases from J; bases unmatched to any gene: 6. Germline CDR1 and CDR2: SGHRS and YFSETQ. The CDR3 runs to 17 residues. The full variable domain, its missing parts supplied by reference TRBV5-1 and TRBJ1-1, is KAGVTQTPRYLIKTRGQQVTLSCSPISGHRSVSWYQQTPGQGLQFLFEYFSETQRNKGNFPGRFSGRQFSNSRSEMNVSTLELGDSALYLCASSLAGQGYMNTEAFFGQGTRLTVV.

The CDR3 spells CASSRTSGRISSYNEQFF. CDR3 nucleotides: TGTGCCAGCAGCCGGACTAGCGGGAGGATTAGCTCCTACAATGAGCAGTTCTTC. This sequence joins TRBV11-2 and TRBJ2-1; 14 bases agree with TRBD2. V lost 5 bases to trimming and J lost 0 bases; unmatched junction nucleotides: 6. The CDR3 has 18 amino acids. The germline gives CDR1 SGHAT, CDR2 FQNNGV. Using reference TRBV11-2 and TRBJ2-1 for the parts outside the CDR3, the full variable domain is EAGVAQSPRYKIIEKRQSVAFWCNPISGHATLYWYQQILGQGPKLLIQFQNNGVVDDSQLPKDRFSAERLKGVDSTLKIQPAKLEDSAVYLCASSRTSGRISSYNEQFFGPGTRLTVL.

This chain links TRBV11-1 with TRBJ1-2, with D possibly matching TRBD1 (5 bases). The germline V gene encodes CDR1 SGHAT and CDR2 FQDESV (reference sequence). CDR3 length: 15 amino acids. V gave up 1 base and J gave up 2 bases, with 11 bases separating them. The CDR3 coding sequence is TGTGCCAGCAGCTTAGGGGCCGCAGGGAACTATGGCTACACCTTC. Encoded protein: CASSLGAAGNYGYTF.

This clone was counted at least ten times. The DNA for the CDR3 is TGTGCCAGCACCTCAGGACAGGGGGCAACAGATACGCAGTATTTT. It specifies CASTSGQGATDTQYF. The chain combines TRBV6-5 with TRBJ2-3; 11 bases match TRBD1. The germline V gene has CDR1 MNHEY and CDR2 SVGAGI. V shed 7 bases and J 3 bases; nucleotides not matched to a gene: 6. The CDR3 length is 15 residues.

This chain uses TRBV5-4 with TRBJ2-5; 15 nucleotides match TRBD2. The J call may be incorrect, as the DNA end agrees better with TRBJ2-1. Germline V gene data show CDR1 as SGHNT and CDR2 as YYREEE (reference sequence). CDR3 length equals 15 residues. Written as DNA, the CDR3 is TGTGCCAGCAGCTCGAGGACTAGCGGGGGGGCTGAGCAGTTCTTC. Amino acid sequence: CASSSRTSGGAEQFF.

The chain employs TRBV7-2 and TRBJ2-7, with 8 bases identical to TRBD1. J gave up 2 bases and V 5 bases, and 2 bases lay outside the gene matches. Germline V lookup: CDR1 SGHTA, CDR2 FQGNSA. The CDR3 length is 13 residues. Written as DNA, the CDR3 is TGTGCCAGCAGCCCGACAGGGGCCTACGAGCAGTACTTC. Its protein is CASSPTGAYEQYF.